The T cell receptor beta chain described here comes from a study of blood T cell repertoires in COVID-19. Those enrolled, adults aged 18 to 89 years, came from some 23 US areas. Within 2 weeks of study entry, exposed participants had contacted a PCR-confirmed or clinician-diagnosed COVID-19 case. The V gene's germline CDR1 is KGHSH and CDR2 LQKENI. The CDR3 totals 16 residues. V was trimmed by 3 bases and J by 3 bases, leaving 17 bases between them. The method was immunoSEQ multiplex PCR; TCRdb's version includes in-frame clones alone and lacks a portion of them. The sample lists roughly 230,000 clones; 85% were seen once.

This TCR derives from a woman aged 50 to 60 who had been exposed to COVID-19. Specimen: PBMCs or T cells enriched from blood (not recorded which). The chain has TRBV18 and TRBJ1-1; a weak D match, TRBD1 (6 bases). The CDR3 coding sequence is TGTGCCAGCTCACCCACACATACAGGGTCGGACACTGAAGCTTTCTTT. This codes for CASSPTHTGSDTEAFF.